This T cell receptor beta chain was profiled in a study of blood T cell repertoires in COVID-19. Study context: PBMCs, B-cell-depleted T cells, or T cells provided the cDNA or gDNA that made up the material.

Data came from immunoSEQ multiplex PCR; TCRdb stores just in-frame clones and leaves some out. The data contain fewer than 300,000 clones, more than 85% of them singletons. Germline V gives CDR1 SGDLS, CDR2 YYNGEE. V shed 0 bases, J shed 5 bases, and the junction held 4 bases outside the gene matches. This CDR3 spans 15 amino acids. Symptom resolution, clearance, or two negative PCRs marked the recovered donors of Cohort 3. Sequencing was carried out using PBMCs or T cells enriched from blood (not recorded which). V and J are TRBV9 and TRBJ2-1; 8 bases fit TRBD1. The receptor was isolated from a man between 35 and 55 years old who had recovered from COVID-19. CDR3 region: CASSVEGQAHNEQFF. In nucleotides, the CDR3 is TGTGCCAGCAGCGTAGAGGGACAGGCCCACAATGAGCAGTTCTTC.